The sequence of this T cell receptor beta chain was determined in a study of T cells in tumors after PD-1 blockade. The repertoire was sequenced with immunoSEQ multiplex PCR; TCRdb's copy has only in-frame clones and lacks some. The table includes about 1,900 clones, around 70% detected once. CDR1 is SGHVS and CDR2 is FQNEAQ in the germline V gene. The CDR3 spans 15 residues. V lost 3 bases to trimming and J lost 1 base, with 10 bases between them. Broader study findings: Clonal replacement, not reinvigoration, is suggested for expanded exhausted CD8+ clones after therapy. Peripheral recruitment is suggested, as some novel exhausted tumor clones were in pre-treatment blood.

As for this clone: Its antigen is unidentified.

Sample: tumor tissue, taken before anti-PD-1 treatment. This TCR derives from a human donor with basal cell carcinoma. The J gene is TRBJ1-5, the V gene TRBV7-8; the D is unclear. The CDR3 loop reads CASSFLIGSNQPQHF. For the CDR3, the DNA is TGTGCCAGCAGCTTTCTGATCGGGAGCAATCAGCCCCAGCATTTT.